This is a list of T cell receptor beta chains from one sample in a study of T-cell reconstitution after alpha-beta-depleted transplantation in children. TCRdb used MiXCR to reprocess the PCR reads, holding one entry per CDR3 protein. This table holds 230,000 or so distinct CDR3 sequences, around 9.7% found once. The sequencing here drew on PBMCs from the stem cell graft donor, taken from the stem cell graft. The receptors stem from a human donor who donated a stem cell graft to a child with SCID. The conserved cysteine and the conserved F or W are not part of the CDR3 here. The order of the fields is CDR3 length, J gene, V gene, CDR3 protein.

>11|TRBJ1-5|TRBV20-1
SAYPGRDQPQH
>13|TRBJ2-7|TRBV5-1
ASSPGQSLPYEQY
>12|TRBJ1-1|TRBV30
AWSVLGPEGEAF
>11|TRBJ2-5|TRBV5-1
ASSHGQQETQY
>13|TRBJ2-7|TRBV14
ASSLPNTNSYEQY
>13|TRBJ2-7|TRBV20-1
SARLLGGGSYEQY
>13|TRBJ1-6|TRBV19
ASTEGGGYNSPLH
>12|TRBJ2-5|TRBV2
ASSERGAVRDQY
>12|TRBJ1-1|TRBV19
ASSTRGGGTEAF
>11|TRBJ2-5|TRBV7-2
ASSSILTETQY
>8|TRBJ1-6|TRBV5-6
DEGGSPLH
>16|TRBJ2-1|TRBV28
ASSFGLKGQGTLGEQF
>12|TRBJ2-1|TRBV7-2
ASSPTLLYNEQF
>12|TRBJ2-3|TRBV5-1
ASKQGKETDTQY